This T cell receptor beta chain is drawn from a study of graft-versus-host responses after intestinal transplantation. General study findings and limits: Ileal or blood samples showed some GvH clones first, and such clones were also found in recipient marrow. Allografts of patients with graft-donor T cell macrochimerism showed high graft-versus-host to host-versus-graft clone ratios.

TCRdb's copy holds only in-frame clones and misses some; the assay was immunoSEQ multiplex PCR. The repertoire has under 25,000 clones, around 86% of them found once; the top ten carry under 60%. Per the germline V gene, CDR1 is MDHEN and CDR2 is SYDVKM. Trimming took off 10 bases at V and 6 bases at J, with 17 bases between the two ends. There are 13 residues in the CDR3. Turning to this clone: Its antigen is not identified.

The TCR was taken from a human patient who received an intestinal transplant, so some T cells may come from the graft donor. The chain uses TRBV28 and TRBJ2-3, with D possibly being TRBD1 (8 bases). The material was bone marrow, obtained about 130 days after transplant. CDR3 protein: CATGQGGPDTQYF. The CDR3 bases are TGTGCCACCGGACAGGGAGGGCCCGATACGCAGTATTTT.